This section outlines one T cell receptor (beta chain) sequence together with its context. Its antigen is unidentified. The sample comes from a study of beta chain features in type 1 diabetes. Whole-study context: Comparable age, gender and cell yields were observed in patients relative to healthy donors. Sorted cells numbering roughly 98,000,000 were examined across all samples. Study-wide results and caveats: Compared to healthy donors, patients appeared to have naive, central memory and Treg TCRB repertoires that were more alike. Shortening that was moderate but significant affected the TCRB CDR3s of Type 1 diabetes patients in all four CD4+ subsets.

Expressed TCRB transcripts were sequenced because the entire RNA isolate underwent reverse transcription. TCRdb's table, derived via immunoSEQ multiplex PCR, lists solely in-frame clones and lacks some. The sample yields around 240,000 clones, about 70% seen once. Germline trimming cut 5 bases from V and 5 bases from J; bases unmatched to any gene: 3. This CDR3 has 13 amino acids. CDR1 is SNHLY and CDR2 is FYNNEI in the germline V gene. Material for sequencing was naive CD4+ T cells from blood. The receptor's source is a man aged 25 to 40 in good health. This chain joins TRBV2 and TRBJ1-5; the match to TRBD1 covers 7 bases. The CDR3 loop is CASSRQGDQPQHF. DNA of the CDR3: TGTGCCAGCAGTAGACAGGGAGATCAGCCCCAGCATTTT. Complete variable domain (other parts from reference TRBV2 and TRBJ1-5): EPEVTQTPSHQVTQMGQEVILRCVPISNHLYFYWYRQILGQKVEFLVSFYNNEISEKSEIFDDQFSVERPDGSNFTLKIRSTKLEDSAMYFCASSRQGDQPQHFGDGTRLSIL.